A selection of T cell receptor beta chains follows, all from one sample in a study of a mutant IDH1 vaccine in newly diagnosed glioma. Data came from immunoSEQ multiplex PCR; TCRdb stores just in-frame clones and leaves some out. This repertoire shows roughly 130,000 clones, about 82% found once; its top ten account for 5.5%. The antigens these receptors bind are not known. This sample comprised PBMCs, obtained from a glioma patient whose treatment included an IDH1 peptide vaccine. The receptors shown here come from a man aged 40-50 years with glioma. Each CDR3 is given with its conserved first and last residue. A D gene is named only where the DNA matches it firmly. Size values are once, few and many counts, or a class for expanded clones, and some rows have none.

CDR3,DNA,size,J,V,D
CASSPTSGGAADTQYF,TGTGCCAGCAGCCCGACTAGCGGGGGGGCCGCAGATACGCAGTATTTT,.,TRBJ2-3,TRBV7-2,TRBD2
CASSLGRRINTGELFF,TGCGCCAGCAGCTTGGGACGGAGGATCAACACCGGGGAGCTGTTTTTT,.,TRBJ2-2,TRBV5-1,.
CASSPWTSGGVYEQFF,TGTGCCAGCTCACCCTGGACTAGCGGGGGGGTCTATGAGCAGTTCTTC,.,TRBJ2-1,TRBV18,TRBD2
CASSRSLGTSEIF,TGTGCCAGCAGTCGCTCTCTGGGGACTAGCGAAATCTTC,.,TRBJ2-1,TRBV6-6,TRBD2
CAISEGQGGETQYF,TGTGCCATCAGTGAAGGACAGGGAGGAGAGACCCAGTACTTC,.,TRBJ2-5,TRBV10-3,TRBD1
CASSQDTSNYGYTF,TGCGCCAGCAGCCAAGACACTTCTAACTATGGCTACACCTTC,.,TRBJ1-2,TRBV4-3,.
CASSQASRSDTQYF,TGTGCCAGCAGCCAAGCTAGCAGATCAGATACGCAGTATTTT,.,TRBJ2-3,TRBV4-2,.
CSVLAGSTEAFF,TGCAGCGTCCTAGCTGGTTCCACTGAAGCTTTCTTT,few,TRBJ1-1,TRBV29-1,.
CASSHPRTGVPGELFF,TGTGCCAGCAGCCACCCCCGGACAGGGGTTCCCGGGGAGCTGTTTTTT,.,TRBJ2-2,TRBV7-2,TRBD1
CASSLSIGVDYGYTF,TGTGCCAGCAGCTTAAGTATAGGGGTTGACTATGGCTACACCTTC,.,TRBJ1-2,TRBV7-9,.
CASSVAGVVDTQYF,TGTGCCAGCAGCGTAGCGGGAGTAGTAGATACGCAGTATTTT,.,TRBJ2-3,TRBV9,.
CASSLELPTGGKYEQYF,TGTGCCAGCAGCTTAGAACTTCCAACAGGGGGCAAATACGAGCAGTACTTC,.,TRBJ2-7,TRBV11-2,TRBD1
CASSYELGTGRADTQYF,TGCGCCAGCAGCTACGAGCTAGGGACAGGGCGCGCAGATACGCAGTATTTT,.,TRBJ2-3,TRBV5-1,TRBD1
CASSKEPGQGRRYF,TGTGCCAGCAGCAAAGAGCCGGGACAGGGAAGAAGGTACTTC,once,TRBJ2-5,TRBV21-1,.
CASRTGVRHEQYF,TGTGCCAGCAGAACGGGGGTGCGCCACGAGCAGTACTTC,.,TRBJ2-7,TRBV6-6,.
CSVDYGGGQPQHF,TGCAGCGTTGACTACGGGGGGGGTCAGCCCCAGCATTTT,few,TRBJ1-5,TRBV29-1,.
CASSRTGQGARDIQYF,TGTGCCAGCAGCCGGACCGGACAGGGGGCGCGGGACATTCAGTACTTC,.,TRBJ2-4,TRBV27,TRBD1
CASSLVTGRVWRTDTQYF,TGCGCCAGCAGCTTGGTGACAGGGAGGGTATGGAGGACAGATACGCAGTATTTT,.,TRBJ2-3,TRBV5-1,.
CASSLVEVAGAVGELFF,TGTGCCAGCAGCTTGGTTGAGGTAGCGGGAGCTGTTGGGGAGCTGTTTTTT,.,TRBJ2-2,TRBV7-9,TRBD2
CAISGGRYEAFF,TGTGCCATCAGTGGGGGCCGGTATGAAGCTTTCTTT,.,TRBJ1-1,TRBV10-3,.
CASSPQTYNEQFF,TGCGCCAGCAGCCCCCAAACCTACAATGAGCAGTTCTTC,once,TRBJ2-1,TRBV10-1,.
CASIGDWLGTEAFF,TGTGCCAGCATCGGAGACTGGCTGGGGACTGAAGCTTTCTTT,.,TRBJ1-1,TRBV28,.
CASSQRGIGAYEQYF,TGTGCCAGCAGTCAGCGCGGCATCGGCGCCTACGAGCAGTACTTC,once,TRBJ2-7,TRBV28,.
CASSFLPGGSGGYTF,TGTGCCAGCAGCTTCTTGCCAGGGGGATCAGGCGGCTACACCTTC,.,TRBJ1-2,TRBV5-6,TRBD1
CASSKGSGQISNQPQHF,TGTGCCAGCAGCAAAGGGAGCGGGCAAATTAGCAATCAGCCCCAGCATTTT,.,TRBJ1-5,TRBV21-1,.
CSVVAPGGSEAFF,TGCAGCGTTGTCGCTCCAGGGGGAAGTGAAGCTTTCTTT,.,TRBJ1-1,TRBV29-1,TRBD1
CAWRKGPYEQYF,TGTGCCTGGAGGAAGGGCCCCTACGAGCAGTACTTC,.,TRBJ2-7,TRBV30,.
CAIEGDGGWNEQFF,TGTGCCATCGAGGGTGACGGGGGGTGGAATGAGCAGTTCTTC,.,TRBJ2-1,TRBV10-3,TRBD2
CASSMTSDSSYEQYF,TGTGCCAGTAGTATGACTAGCGACAGCTCCTACGAGCAGTACTTC,.,TRBJ2-7,TRBV19,TRBD2
CASRNRPGAYEQYF,TGTGCCAGCAGGAACCGGCCAGGGGCATACGAGCAGTACTTC,.,TRBJ2-7,TRBV28,.
CAWNAGLSYNEQFF,TGTGCCTGGAATGCGGGACTATCCTACAATGAGCAGTTCTTC,.,TRBJ2-1,TRBV30,TRBD2
CAWTTKGQGSYEQYF,TGTGCCTGGACCACGAAAGGACAGGGTTCCTACGAGCAGTACTTC,.,TRBJ2-7,TRBV30,TRBD1
CASSIQGHSYEQYF,TGTGCCAGTAGTATACAGGGCCACTCCTACGAGCAGTACTTC,.,TRBJ2-7,TRBV19,.
CASSLVWGPSYEQYF,TGTGCCAGCAGCTTAGTGTGGGGGCCCTCCTACGAGCAGTACTTC,.,TRBJ2-7,TRBV7-2,.
CASTVRFNSHEKLFF,TGTGCCAGCACCGTCCGGTTTAACAGCCATGAAAAACTGTTTTTT,.,TRBJ1-4,TRBV5-6,.
CASSEARGRGQPQHF,TGTGCCAGCAGTGAAGCGAGGGGTCGAGGTCAGCCCCAGCATTTT,.,TRBJ1-5,TRBV6-1,.
CASSPMGLEGGYPGELFF,TGTGCCAGTAGTCCCATGGGACTAGAAGGGGGCTACCCCGGGGAGCTGTTTTTT,.,TRBJ2-2,TRBV19,.
CATGQGPQETQYF,TGTGCCACCGGACAGGGCCCACAAGAGACCCAGTACTTC,.,TRBJ2-5,TRBV15,TRBD1
CASSQGLGSYNEQFF,TGTGCCAGCAGCCAGGGCCTGGGATCCTACAATGAGCAGTTCTTC,.,TRBJ2-1,TRBV7-9,.
CASSQDGTRLNQPQHF,TGTGCCAGCAGCCAAGACGGGACACGCCTAAATCAGCCCCAGCATTTT,.,TRBJ1-5,TRBV5-4,.
CASSPGTGINEKLFF,TGTGCCAGCAGCCCCGGGACAGGCATTAATGAAAAACTGTTTTTT,.,TRBJ1-4,TRBV5-4,TRBD1
CASSSQGASYGYTF,TGTGCCAGTAGTTCACAGGGAGCAAGCTATGGCTACACCTTC,few,TRBJ1-2,TRBV19,.
CASKVRAGMPNSTDTQYF,TGTGCCAGCAAGGTTAGGGCGGGAATGCCGAATAGCACAGATACGCAGTATTTT,.,TRBJ2-3,TRBV7-8,.
CASLTTVDSLNQPQHF,TGTGCCAGTCTGACGACTGTGGACAGCTTAAATCAGCCCCAGCATTTT,.,TRBJ1-5,TRBV19,.
CASSQGLAGAREQYF,TGCGCCAGCAGCCAAGGGCTAGCGGGAGCTCGGGAGCAGTACTTC,.,TRBJ2-7,TRBV4-3,TRBD2
CASSLRGEGHRGSTEAFF,TGTGCCAGCAGCTTAAGGGGGGAAGGACACCGAGGATCCACTGAAGCTTTCTTT,few,TRBJ1-1,TRBV7-9,.
CASTCSGPPSGNTIYF,TGTGCCAGCACCTGCTCAGGGCCCCCCTCTGGAAACACCATATATTTT,few,TRBJ1-3,TRBV21-1,.
CASSQETGGIQPQHF,TGTGCCAGCAGCCAGGAGACAGGGGGTATTCAGCCCCAGCATTTT,.,TRBJ1-5,TRBV7-2,TRBD1
CASRDRGAGTDTQYF,TGTGCCAGCAGGGACAGGGGGGCCGGCACAGATACGCAGTATTTT,.,TRBJ2-3,TRBV6-5,TRBD1
CASILAVPSYEQYF,TGTGCCAGCATTCTAGCGGTACCCTCCTACGAGCAGTACTTC,.,TRBJ2-7,TRBV21-1,.
CASSPRGLAGGPRNEQFF,TGTGCCAGCTCACCACGGGGACTAGCGGGAGGGCCGCGTAATGAGCAGTTCTTC,.,TRBJ2-1,TRBV18,TRBD2
CASSLLQGRNTEAFF,TGTGCCAGCAGCTTACTTCAGGGGAGGAACACTGAAGCTTTCTTT,few,TRBJ1-1,TRBV13,.
CASSFRSSYEQYF,TGTGCCAGCAGCTTTCGGAGTTCCTACGAGCAGTACTTC,.,TRBJ2-7,TRBV5-4,.
CASSEAGGRYGANVLTF,TGTGCCAGCAGTGAAGCGGGAGGGCGTTATGGGGCCAACGTCCTGACTTTC,.,TRBJ2-6,TRBV2,TRBD2